This is a list of T cell receptor beta chains from one sample in a study of OX40 agonist ivuxolimab in advanced cancers. Generated by immunoSEQ multiplex PCR, the TCRdb table keeps only in-frame clones and is missing some. The top ten hold around 1.6% of the sample, which has over 75,000 clones, roughly 91% seen once. The sample in question was CD4+ or CD8+ T cells sorted from blood, obtained in a trial of the OX40 agonist ivuxolimab. Every receptor here comes from an adult with an advanced solid tumor such as melanoma, head and neck, liver or kidney cancer. CDR3s include the opening cysteine and the closing phenylalanine or tryptophan. The D gene is left open where the match is weak. Size is stated for part of the rows, as once, few or many counts, or as a class when the clone is expanded.

V gene	clone size	J gene	D gene	CDR3 protein	CDR3 DNA
TRBV7-6	-	TRBJ2-3	-	CASSLNYGPDTQYF	TGTGCCAGCAGCTTAAATTACGGGCCAGATACGCAGTATTTT
TRBV7-6	once	TRBJ1-5	-	CASSSTPRAQPQHF	TGTGCCAGCAGCTCAACCCCCAGGGCTCAGCCCCAGCATTTT
TRBV5-1	-	TRBJ2-7	TRBD1	CASSPGRQGHEQYF	TGCGCCAGCAGCCCTGGAAGACAGGGCCACGAGCAGTACTTC
TRBV7-2	once	TRBJ2-2	-	CASSLLLTGELFF	TGTGCCAGCAGCTTATTACTGACCGGGGAGCTGTTTTTT
TRBV18	once	TRBJ1-4	TRBD1	CASSPGTESEKLFF	TGTGCCAGCTCACCCGGGACAGAAAGTGAAAAACTGTTTTTT
TRBV5-1	once	TRBJ2-1	TRBD2	CASRRELAGVDNEQFF	TGCGCCAGCAGAAGGGAACTAGCGGGAGTAGACAATGAGCAGTTCTTC
TRBV11-2	-	TRBJ1-4	-	CASSPQGTNEKLFF	TGTGCCAGCAGCCCTCAGGGGACTAATGAAAAACTGTTTTTT
TRBV9	-	TRBJ2-5	TRBD2	CASRGRLAVETQYF	TGTGCCAGCAGGGGCAGACTAGCGGTAGAGACCCAGTACTTC
TRBV19	-	TRBJ1-5	-	CASSMGRVSNQPQHF	TGTGCCAGTAGTATGGGGAGGGTTAGCAATCAGCCCCAGCATTTT
TRBV2	once	TRBJ2-7	TRBD2	CASLAGVHEQYF	TGTGCCAGTTTAGCGGGAGTCCACGAGCAGTACTTC
TRBV2	-	TRBJ2-3	TRBD2	CASSGGSADTQYF	TGTGCCAGCAGTGGCGGGAGTGCAGATACGCAGTATTTT
TRBV11-3	few	TRBJ1-1	TRBD1	CASSIRQGRGTEAFF	TGTGCCAGCAGCATAAGACAGGGTCGCGGAACTGAAGCTTTCTTT
TRBV21-1	-	TRBJ2-7	-	CASSKVTRQRSSYEQYF	TGTGCCAGCAGCAAAGTGACGAGGCAGCGGAGTTCCTACGAGCAGTACTTC
TRBV5-1	once	TRBJ2-1	TRBD1	CASSADRGLLNEQFF	TGCGCCAGCAGCGCAGACAGGGGGCTATTAAATGAGCAGTTCTTC